What follows describes a single TCR beta chain. This entry is derived from a study of blood T cell repertoires in COVID-19. Study details: T cells, B-cell-depleted T cells, or PBMCs supplied cDNA or gDNA.

Those enrolled, adults aged roughly 18 to 95 years, came from under 25 US areas. In the 2 weeks before study entry, exposed participants met a COVID-19 case, which was PCR-confirmed or clinician-diagnosed. The authors' processing: From reference gene primer amplification, estimates of nucleated cell counts were derived. The repertoire was sequenced with immunoSEQ multiplex PCR; TCRdb's copy has only in-frame clones and lacks some. Clone size and the V and J calls come from that table; the DNA yielded D and trimming. The table includes roughly 200,000 clones, about 80% detected once. The CDR3 loop spans 15 amino acids. Trimming left V 1 base short and J 2 bases short, with 12 bases between. CDR1 and CDR2 from the germline V gene are SGHRS and YFSETQ.

The TCR sequence derives from a woman in her forties or fifties who had been exposed to COVID-19. The genes are TRBV5-1 and TRBJ2-5; maybe TRBD2 (6 bases). Sequences were obtained from PBMCs or T cells enriched from blood (not recorded which). The CDR3 DNA is TGCGCCAGCAGCTTGACACTAGCTGAGCAAGAGACCCAGTACTTC. Translating it yields CASSLTLAEQETQYF.